The rows below give T cell receptor beta chains drawn from one sample of a study of blood T cell repertoires in COVID-19. Clones were sequenced by immunoSEQ multiplex PCR, and TCRdb holds only the in-frame ones, with some missing. This table has about 180,000 clones, 81% appearing once. The sequenced sample consisted of PBMCs or T cells enriched from blood (not recorded which). The receptor source for this set is a woman aged 40 to 49 with acute COVID-19. Both conserved end residues are part of each CDR3. Each record gives: CDR3 protein, CDR3 DNA, D gene, V gene, CDR3 length, clone size, J gene. A D gene is named only where the DNA matches it firmly. Clone size, where shown, is once, few, many, or a class for clones that have expanded.

CDR3aa: CASSLASTGYNSPLHF
CDR3nt: TGTGCCAGCAGCTTAGCTTCAACCGGGTATAATTCACCCCTCCACTTT
d_gene: NA
v_gene: TRBV7-6
len: 16
abundance: NA
j_gene: TRBJ1-6

CDR3aa: CASSLDGGSLSGYTF
CDR3nt: TGTGCCAGCAGCTTGGATGGAGGGAGCTTAAGTGGCTACACCTTC
d_gene: NA
v_gene: TRBV5-4
len: 15
abundance: once
j_gene: TRBJ1-2

CDR3aa: CASSISGGLYNEQFF
CDR3nt: TGTGCCAGCAGTATTAGCGGAGGGCTTTACAATGAGCAGTTCTTC
d_gene: NA
v_gene: TRBV7-2
len: 15
abundance: NA
j_gene: TRBJ2-1

CDR3aa: CSVENAGNYGYTF
CDR3nt: TGCAGCGTTGAAAACGCGGGAAACTATGGCTACACCTTC
d_gene: NA
v_gene: TRBV29-1
len: 13
abundance: NA
j_gene: TRBJ1-2

CDR3aa: CSGGTGAYNEQFF
CDR3nt: TGCAGCGGCGGGACAGGGGCCTACAATGAGCAGTTCTTC
d_gene: TRBD1
v_gene: TRBV29-1
len: 13
abundance: NA
j_gene: TRBJ2-1

CDR3aa: CASSLTSESGEQYF
CDR3nt: TGTGCCAGCAGCCTTACTAGCGAGTCGGGTGAGCAGTACTTC
d_gene: TRBD2
v_gene: TRBV5-4
len: 14
abundance: many
j_gene: TRBJ2-7

CDR3aa: CAWRWGGIRGDTQYF
CDR3nt: TGTGCCTGGAGGTGGGGCGGGATCCGCGGAGATACGCAGTATTTT
d_gene: NA
v_gene: TRBV30
len: 15
abundance: NA
j_gene: TRBJ2-3

CDR3aa: CASSLDAGPGETQYF
CDR3nt: TGTGCTAGCAGCTTAGATGCAGGGCCTGGGGAGACCCAGTACTTC
d_gene: NA
v_gene: TRBV7-7
len: 15
abundance: NA
j_gene: TRBJ2-5

CDR3aa: CASSSNTGENTEAFF
CDR3nt: TGCGCCAGCAGCTCAAACACAGGGGAGAACACTGAAGCTTTCTTT
d_gene: TRBD1
v_gene: TRBV5-1
len: 15
abundance: NA
j_gene: TRBJ1-1

CDR3aa: CSVEGIEDIGGPDPGDTQYF
CDR3nt: TGCAGCGTTGAAGGGATAGAGGACATCGGTGGCCCGGACCCCGGGGATACGCAGTATTTT
d_gene: NA
v_gene: TRBV29-1
len: 20
abundance: NA
j_gene: TRBJ2-3

CDR3aa: CASSRDRNYGYTF
CDR3nt: TGTGCCAGCAGTCGTGACAGAAACTATGGCTACACCTTC
d_gene: NA
v_gene: TRBV12-3/TRBV12-4
len: 13
abundance: NA
j_gene: TRBJ1-2

CDR3aa: CASSQGISGAYGYTF
CDR3nt: TGTGCCAGCAGCCAAGGGATTTCAGGGGCCTATGGCTACACCTTC
d_gene: NA
v_gene: TRBV3-1/TRBV3-2
len: 15
abundance: few
j_gene: TRBJ1-2

CDR3aa: CAISEGSEAFF
CDR3nt: TGTGCCATCAGTGAAGGGAGCGAAGCTTTCTTT
d_gene: NA
v_gene: TRBV10-3
len: 11
abundance: NA
j_gene: TRBJ1-1

CDR3aa: CASSLAGRQETQYF
CDR3nt: TGTGCCAGCAGTCTAGCGGGTCGTCAAGAGACCCAGTACTTC
d_gene: TRBD2
v_gene: TRBV5-5
len: 14
abundance: NA
j_gene: TRBJ2-5

CDR3aa: CAWTGGGNQPQHF
CDR3nt: TGTGCCTGGACAGGGGGAGGCAATCAGCCCCAGCATTTT
d_gene: TRBD1
v_gene: TRBV30
len: 13
abundance: NA
j_gene: TRBJ1-5

CDR3aa: CASSQWLAGDEQYF
CDR3nt: TGTGCCAGCAGCCAATGGCTAGCGGGAGACGAGCAGTACTTC
d_gene: TRBD2
v_gene: TRBV14
len: 14
abundance: NA
j_gene: TRBJ2-7

CDR3aa: CASSQDRDGAGVSGELFF
CDR3nt: TGCGCCAGCAGCCAAGATCGGGATGGGGCGGGAGTCTCCGGGGAGCTGTTTTTT
d_gene: TRBD2
v_gene: TRBV4-1
len: 18
abundance: NA
j_gene: TRBJ2-2

CDR3aa: CASSLVADTQYF
CDR3nt: TGTGCCAGCAGTTTAGTAGCAGATACGCAGTATTTT
d_gene: NA
v_gene: TRBV12-3/TRBV12-4
len: 12
abundance: NA
j_gene: TRBJ2-3

CDR3aa: CASSPETYGYTF
CDR3nt: TGCGCCAGCAGCCCAGAAACCTATGGCTACACCTTC
d_gene: NA
v_gene: TRBV5-1
len: 12
abundance: NA
j_gene: TRBJ1-2

CDR3aa: CASSELLAMGGGDTQYF
CDR3nt: TGTGCCAGCAGTGAATTACTAGCGATGGGAGGTGGAGATACGCAGTATTTT
d_gene: TRBD2
v_gene: TRBV2
len: 17
abundance: NA
j_gene: TRBJ2-3

CDR3aa: CASSPKDRWAYNEQFF
CDR3nt: TGTGCCAGCAGCCCAAAGGACAGGTGGGCCTACAATGAGCAGTTCTTC
d_gene: TRBD1
v_gene: TRBV3-1/TRBV3-2
len: 16
abundance: NA
j_gene: TRBJ2-1

CDR3aa: CASSEGYRGTDTIYF
CDR3nt: TGTGCCAGCAGTGAAGGTTATCGGGGAACGGACACCATATATTTT
d_gene: NA
v_gene: TRBV6-1
len: 15
abundance: NA
j_gene: TRBJ1-3

CDR3aa: CATSRDRLGGGSTDTQYF
CDR3nt: TGTGCCACCAGCAGAGATAGGCTTGGGGGGGGAAGCACAGATACGCAGTATTTT
d_gene: TRBD2
v_gene: TRBV15
len: 18
abundance: NA
j_gene: TRBJ2-3

CDR3aa: CSVKTGTTYGYTF
CDR3nt: TGCAGCGTTAAAACCGGGACAACCTATGGCTACACCTTC
d_gene: NA
v_gene: TRBV29-1
len: 13
abundance: once
j_gene: TRBJ1-2

CDR3aa: CASSPPSSGSGNTIYF
CDR3nt: TGTGCCAGCTCACCACCGAGTTCGGGTAGTGGAAACACCATATATTTT
d_gene: NA
v_gene: TRBV18
len: 16
abundance: NA
j_gene: TRBJ1-3

CDR3aa: CSGLGLAGRETQYF
CDR3nt: TGCAGCGGTCTAGGACTAGCGGGGAGAGAGACCCAGTACTTC
d_gene: TRBD2
v_gene: TRBV29-1
len: 14
abundance: NA
j_gene: TRBJ2-5

CDR3aa: CASSPAGGRNVETQYF
CDR3nt: TGTGCCAGCAGCCCAGCGGGAGGCCGAAATGTGGAGACCCAGTACTTC
d_gene: TRBD2
v_gene: TRBV14
len: 16
abundance: NA
j_gene: TRBJ2-5

CDR3aa: CASSFGTGQETQYF
CDR3nt: TGTGCCAGCAGTTTCGGGACAGGGCAAGAGACCCAGTACTTC
d_gene: TRBD1
v_gene: TRBV6-5
len: 14
abundance: few
j_gene: TRBJ2-5

CDR3aa: CASSLVGMRETRNTGELFF
CDR3nt: TGTGCCAGCAGCTTGGTTGGGATGCGGGAGACCCGAAACACCGGGGAGCTGTTTTTT
d_gene: TRBD2
v_gene: TRBV7-8
len: 19
abundance: NA
j_gene: TRBJ2-2

CDR3aa: CASSRGLAGGTLSYEQYF
CDR3nt: TGCGCCAGCAGCCGGGGACTAGCGGGAGGAACCCTCTCCTACGAGCAGTACTTC
d_gene: TRBD2
v_gene: TRBV4-1
len: 18
abundance: NA
j_gene: TRBJ2-7

CDR3aa: CASSLAGGEETQYF
CDR3nt: TGTGCCAGCAGCTTAGCGGGCGGGGAAGAGACCCAGTACTTC
d_gene: NA
v_gene: TRBV11-2
len: 14
abundance: once
j_gene: TRBJ2-5

CDR3aa: CSAWGLETQYF
CDR3nt: TGCAGTGCTTGGGGCCTAGAGACCCAGTACTTC
d_gene: NA
v_gene: TRBV20-1
len: 11
abundance: once
j_gene: TRBJ2-5

CDR3aa: CASSLQGSYNSPLHF
CDR3nt: TGTGCCAGCAGCCTACAGGGATCGTATAATTCACCCCTCCACTTT
d_gene: NA
v_gene: TRBV3-1/TRBV3-2
len: 15
abundance: NA
j_gene: TRBJ1-6

CDR3aa: CASSQLGLAGTDTQYF
CDR3nt: TGCGCCAGCAGCCAGTTGGGACTAGCCGGCACAGATACGCAGTATTTT
d_gene: TRBD2
v_gene: TRBV5-1
len: 16
abundance: NA
j_gene: TRBJ2-3

CDR3aa: CASTQRATVTDTQYF
CDR3nt: TGTGCCAGCACTCAGAGGGCGACCGTTACAGATACGCAGTATTTT
d_gene: NA
v_gene: TRBV11-3
len: 15
abundance: NA
j_gene: TRBJ2-3

CDR3aa: CASSVARTSRSYNEQFF
CDR3nt: TGTGCCAGCAGCGTAGCTCGGACTTCTCGCTCCTACAATGAGCAGTTCTTC
d_gene: NA
v_gene: TRBV9
len: 17
abundance: NA
j_gene: TRBJ2-1

CDR3aa: CASSADPQGAITEAFF
CDR3nt: TGTGCCAGCAGCGCGGACCCCCAGGGGGCTATCACTGAAGCTTTCTTT
d_gene: TRBD1
v_gene: TRBV25-1
len: 16
abundance: NA
j_gene: TRBJ1-1

CDR3aa: CATSDLHRTDTQYF
CDR3nt: TGTGCCACCAGTGACCTGCACAGAACAGATACGCAGTATTTT
d_gene: NA
v_gene: TRBV24-1
len: 14
abundance: once
j_gene: TRBJ2-3

CDR3aa: CASSELAGPQETQYF
CDR3nt: TGTGCCAGCAGTGAATTAGCGGGGCCTCAAGAGACCCAGTACTTC
d_gene: TRBD2
v_gene: TRBV2
len: 15
abundance: NA
j_gene: TRBJ2-5

CDR3aa: CASSLGTGVNTEAFF
CDR3nt: TGTGCCAGCAGTTTAGGGACAGGGGTGAACACTGAAGCTTTCTTT
d_gene: TRBD1
v_gene: TRBV27
len: 15
abundance: NA
j_gene: TRBJ1-1